Following are 20 T cell receptor beta chains from one sample sequenced in a study of T-cell reconstitution after alpha-beta-depleted transplantation in children. TCRbeta library construction was performed incorporating unique molecular identifiers. TCRdb re-called the PCR reads with MiXCR, one entry per CDR3 protein. The table records some 500,000 distinct CDR3 sequences, approximately 32% of them present only once. Sequencing used PBMCs from the stem cell graft donor, obtained from the stem cell graft. These receptors were taken from a human donor who donated a stem cell graft to a child with aplastic anemia.

The CDR3 DNA sequence: TGTGCCACCAGTGCCACGGGACAGATAAACACTGAAGCTTTCTTT. It codes for CATSATGQINTEAFF. The chain joins TRBV24-1 to TRBJ1-1; 7 positions agree with TRBD1. Germline V gene lookup returns CDR1 KGHDR and CDR2 SFDVKD. The CDR3 is 15 residues long. Trimming removed 5 bases from V and 2 bases from J; junction bases left unmatched: 7.

This chain uses TRBV12-3 or TRBV12-4 with TRBJ2-1, with no clear D. V dropped 8 bases and J dropped 14 bases, with 16 bases sitting between them. This CDR3 spans 11 amino acids. The CDR3 protein is CASGSSFLEFF. In DNA form, the CDR3 reads TGTGCCAGCGGCAGTAGCTTTTTGGAGTTCTTC.

The chain employs TRBV20-1 and TRBJ1-4, with 9 bases that match TRBD1. CDR3 size: 12 residues. From germline, CDR1 is DFQATT and CDR2 SNEGSKA (reference sequence). The CDR3 coding sequence is TGCGGTCGTCCGACAGGGGGAGGAAAACTGTTTTTT. This codes for CGRPTGGGKLFF.

This clonotype was observed a handful of times. This chain joins TRBV20-1 and TRBJ2-7; 9 bases are a match to TRBD1. The CDR3 length is 14 residues. The trim removed 3 bases at V and 6 bases at J, leaving 9 bases unmatched. Germline V CDR1 and CDR2: DFQATT, SNEGSKA (reference sequence). CDR3 sequence (DNA): TGCAGTGCTAGGAAACCGGGACAGGGTCGCGAGCAGTACGTC. Its protein product is CSARKPGQGREQYV.

The chain couples TRBV7-9 to TRBJ1-2, with a weak D call TRBD1 (6 bases). Germline assignment: CDR1 SEHNR and CDR2 FQNEAQ (reference sequence). Deletions cut 5 bases from V and 4 bases from J, with 17 bases between. This CDR3 is built from 15 residues. The CDR3 DNA reads as TGTGCCAGCAGCCCCCGCCCAGGGGATAGCTATGGCTACACCTTC. Residues: CASSPRPGDSYGYTF.

This chain uses TRBV15 with TRBJ2-3; TRBD2 matches 7 bases. The CDR3 sequence is 16 residues long. J was trimmed by 6 bases and V by 3 bases; bases with no gene match: 12. Germline V CDR1 and CDR2: LNHNV, YYDKDF (reference sequence). CDR3 nucleotide sequence: TGTGCCACCAGCAGCCCCCGGGTAGTGGGAGGGGATACGCAGTATTTT. It translates to CATSSPRVVGGDTQYF.

The chain employs TRBV5-1 and TRBJ2-7, with D possibly being TRBD1 (5 bases). CDR3 length: 12 amino acids. Germline V gene data show CDR1 as SGHRS and CDR2 as YFSETQ. Between the trimmed V and J ends, which lost 1 base and 6 bases, there was a span of 8 bases. CDR3 in amino acids: CASSLQGLEQYF. In nucleotides, the CDR3 is TGCGCCAGCAGCTTGCAGGGTCTCGAGCAGTACTTC.

This sequence joins TRBV24-1 and TRBJ2-7; 14 bases match TRBD2. Unmatched junction bases numbered 13, after V lost 4 bases and J lost 6 bases. CDR3 length: 18 residues. The germline V gene has CDR1 KGHDR and CDR2 SFDVKD. The CDR3 DNA sequence: TGTGCCACCAGTGAACCTAAACCGGGACTAGCGGGAGTTGTCGAGCAGTACGTC. Translated, it gives CATSEPKPGLAGVVEQYV.

In this sample, this clonotype turned up a few times. The rearrangement joins TRBV7-6 to TRBJ2-5; tentative D call: TRBD1 (6 bases). This CDR3 has 19 amino acids. Trimming removed 4 bases from V and 0 bases from J, with 24 bases in between. The germline V gene has CDR1 SGHVS and CDR2 FNYEAQ. The CDR3 reads CASSSPRDTPNWYQETQYF. In nucleotides, the CDR3 is TGTGCCAGCAGCTCCCCCCGGGACACACCGAATTGGTACCAAGAGACCCAGTACTTC.

This clonotype was counted a few times. This chain links TRBV11-3 with TRBJ2-7; the match to TRBD2 covers 11 bases. The V segment lost 2 bases and the J segment 6 bases; nucleotides outside the gene matches: 3. This CDR3 contains 14 residues. The germline V gene has CDR1 SGHNT and CDR2 YENEEA. The DNA of the CDR3 is TGTGCCAGCAGCTTATTAGCGGGAGGGGCCGAGCAGTACTTC. Protein: CASSLLAGGAEQYF.

In its sample, this clonotype was seen a few times. J is TRBJ2-3 and V is TRBV7-2; D remains unclear. Trimming took 1 base from V and 0 from J, leaving 8 bases between them. The length of the CDR3 is 15 residues. Germline-derived CDR1 and CDR2 are SGHTA and FQGNSA. The CDR3 DNA reads as TGTGCCAGCAGCTTAGTTGCGGTTAGCACAGATACGCAGTATTTT. It specifies CASSLVAVSTDTQYF.

This clonotype occurred once. This chain joins TRBV30 and TRBJ2-1; 7 bases line up with TRBD2. Losses at the gene ends were 8 bases for V and 3 bases for J; bases not matched to a gene: 7. CDR1 is GTSNPN, CDR2 SVGIG, per germline (reference sequence). This CDR3 contains 13 residues. CDR3: CAGDQRGYNEQFF. DNA of the CDR3: TGTGCCGGGGACCAGCGGGGCTACAATGAGCAGTTCTTC.

Worth noting for this clonotype: Lacking the conserved final phenylalanine or tryptophan, this CDR3 likely reflects a read error. The V call is TRBV28, the J call TRBJ1-2; D gene uncertain. The CDR3 has 14 amino acids. CDR1 is MDHEN and CDR2 is SYDVKM in the germline V gene. V dropped 6 bases and J dropped 0 bases, with 11 bases sitting between them. The CDR3 reads CASSPAGTNYGYTY. CDR3 nucleotides: TGTGCCAGCAGCCCAGCCGGGACTAACTATGGCTACACCTAC.

The chain is built from TRBV28 and TRBJ1-1; D possibly corresponds to TRBD1 (6 bases). Trimming pared 6 bases from V and 3 bases from J, leaving 20 bases between. The germline V gene has CDR1 MDHEN and CDR2 SYDVKM. The length of the CDR3 is 16 residues. CDR3 region: CASSLNRDTSYTEAFF. The CDR3 DNA is TGTGCCAGCAGCCTAAACCGGGACACCTCCTACACTGAAGCTTTCTTT.

This clonotype was recorded at least ten times. The chain employs TRBV20-1 and TRBJ2-1, with D tentatively TRBD2 (6 bases). The length of the CDR3 is 14 residues. Germline V gene sequence: CDR1 DFQATT, CDR2 SNEGSKA (reference sequence). Trimming stripped 3 bases from V and 3 bases from J, with 12 bases between. The CDR3 loop reads CSASLPGLYNEQFF. The CDR3 region has the DNA TGCAGTGCTAGCCTTCCGGGACTCTACAATGAGCAGTTCTTC.

The chain employs TRBV28 and TRBJ2-7, with unresolved D. CDR3 size: 15 residues. The germline V and J ends were trimmed by 6 bases and 0 bases, with 15 bases remaining between them. Germline loops: CDR1 MDHEN, CDR2 SYDVKM. CDR3 nucleotide sequence: TGTGCCAGCAGGAATTCGGACGGCAGCTCCTACGAGCAGTACTTC. It translates to CASRNSDGSSYEQYF.

This chain joins TRBV5-1 and TRBJ1-2, with D maybe TRBD1 (5 bases). The CDR3 is made up of 14 amino acids. Germline V gene sequence: CDR1 SGHRS, CDR2 YFSETQ. Trimming left V 0 bases short and J 6 bases short, with 12 bases between. The CDR3 region has the DNA TGCGCCAGCAGCTTGGAGGGAGGGGAAGATGGCTACACCTTC. Protein product: CASSLEGGEDGYTF.

V gene TRBV7-2 combines with J gene TRBJ2-1, with unresolved D. The V end was cut by 1 base, the J end by 10 bases, with 11 bases between. CDR1 SGHTA and CDR2 FQGNSA come from the germline V gene. The CDR3 has 13 residues. CDR3 residues: CASSLDVIGEQFF. The CDR3 DNA sequence: TGTGCCAGCAGCTTAGATGTTATCGGGGAGCAGTTCTTC.

Only a few counts were recorded for this clonotype. This chain links TRBV4-3 with TRBJ1-2; 8 bases fit TRBD1. The CDR3 covers 15 residues. J gave up 7 bases and V 1 base, and 8 bases lay outside the gene matches. Germline CDR1 is LGHNA and CDR2 is YSLEER. In DNA form, the CDR3 reads TGCGCCAGCAGCCAAGCGCAGGGGGCCTCTTTTGGCTACACCTTC. Its protein is CASSQAQGASFGYTF.

V is TRBV9 and J is TRBJ2-5, with D perhaps given as TRBD1 or TRBD2 (7 bases each). The V end was cut by 0 bases, the J end by 5 bases, with 17 bases between. Germline assignment: CDR1 SGDLS and CDR2 YYNGEE. The CDR3 contains 16 residues. The chain's CDR3 is CASSVVGGGVRETQYF. For the CDR3, the DNA is TGTGCCAGCAGCGTAGTGGGAGGGGGCGTGAGGGAGACCCAGTACTTC. Supplemented by reference TRBV9 and TRBJ2-5, the full variable domain reads DSGVTQTPKHLITATGQRVTLRCSPRSGDLSVYWYQQSLDQGLQFLIQYYNGEERAKGNILERFSAQQFPDLHSELNLSSLELGDSALYFCASSVVGGGVRETQYFGPGTRLLVL.